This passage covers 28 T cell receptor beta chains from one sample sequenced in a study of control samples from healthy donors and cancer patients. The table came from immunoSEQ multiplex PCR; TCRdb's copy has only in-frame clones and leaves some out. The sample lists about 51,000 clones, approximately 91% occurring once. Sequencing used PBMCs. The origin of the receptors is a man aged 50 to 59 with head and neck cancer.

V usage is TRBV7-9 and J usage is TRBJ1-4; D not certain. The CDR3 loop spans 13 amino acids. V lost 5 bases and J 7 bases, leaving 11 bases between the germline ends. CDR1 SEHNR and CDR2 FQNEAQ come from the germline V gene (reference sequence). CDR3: CASSPKGGEKLFF. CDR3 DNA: TGTGCCAGCAGCCCTAAGGGCGGTGAAAAACTGTTTTTT.

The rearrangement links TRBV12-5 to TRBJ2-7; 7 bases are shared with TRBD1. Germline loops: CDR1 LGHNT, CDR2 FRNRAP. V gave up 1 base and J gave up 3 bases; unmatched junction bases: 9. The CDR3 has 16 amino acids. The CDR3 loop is CASGLATLGTDYEQYF. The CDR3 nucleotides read TGTGCTAGTGGTTTGGCTACTCTTGGGACAGACTACGAGCAGTACTTC.

The CDR3 nucleotides read TGTGCCAGTAGTATAGATCGGCGGACTAGCGGGGGGGCCTACAATGAGCAGTTCTTC. Its protein product is CASSIDRRTSGGAYNEQFF. The rearrangement uses TRBV19 and TRBJ2-1, with 15 bases that match TRBD2. The V and J ends lost 0 bases and 2 bases, in that order; junction bases with no gene match: 5. CDR3 size: 19 residues. The germline gives CDR1 LNHDA, CDR2 SQIVND (reference sequence).

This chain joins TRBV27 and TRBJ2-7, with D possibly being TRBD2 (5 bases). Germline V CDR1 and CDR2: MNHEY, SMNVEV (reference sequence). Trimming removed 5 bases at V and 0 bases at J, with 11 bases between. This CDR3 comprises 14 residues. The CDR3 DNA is TGTGCCAGCAGTACTCGGACTGGCTCCTACGAGCAGTACTTC. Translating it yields CASSTRTGSYEQYF.

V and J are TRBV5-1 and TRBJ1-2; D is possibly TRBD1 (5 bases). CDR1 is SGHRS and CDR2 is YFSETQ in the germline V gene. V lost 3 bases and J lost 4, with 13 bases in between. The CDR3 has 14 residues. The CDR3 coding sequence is TGCGCCAGCAGCTCACCGGACGGGGGCTATGGCTACACCTTC. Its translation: CASSSPDGGYGYTF.

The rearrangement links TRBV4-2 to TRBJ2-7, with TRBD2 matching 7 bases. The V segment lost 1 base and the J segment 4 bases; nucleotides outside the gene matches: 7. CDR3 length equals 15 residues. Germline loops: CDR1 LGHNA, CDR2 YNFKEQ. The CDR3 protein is CASSQVSGLLYEQYF. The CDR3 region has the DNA TGTGCCAGCAGCCAAGTTTCGGGACTACTATACGAGCAGTACTTC.

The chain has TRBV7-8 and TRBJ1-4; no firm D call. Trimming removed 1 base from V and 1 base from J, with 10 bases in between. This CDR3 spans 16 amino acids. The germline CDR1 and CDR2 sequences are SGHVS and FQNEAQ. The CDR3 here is CASSLDGFGTNEKLFF. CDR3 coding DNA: TGTGCCAGCAGCTTAGACGGGTTTGGAACTAATGAAAAACTGTTTTTT.

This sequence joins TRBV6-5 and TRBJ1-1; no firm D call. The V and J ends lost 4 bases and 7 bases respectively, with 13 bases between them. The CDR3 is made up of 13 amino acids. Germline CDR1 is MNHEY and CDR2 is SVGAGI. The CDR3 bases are TGTGCCAGCAGTTTACAGCAGATCGGTGAAGCTTTCTTT. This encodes CASSLQQIGEAFF.

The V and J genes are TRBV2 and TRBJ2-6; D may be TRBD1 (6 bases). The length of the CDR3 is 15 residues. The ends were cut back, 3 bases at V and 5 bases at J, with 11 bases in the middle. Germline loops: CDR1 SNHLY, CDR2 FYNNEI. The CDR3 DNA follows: TGTGCCAGCAGTGAGGTCAGGGGCTGGGCCAACGTCCTGACTTTC. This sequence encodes CASSEVRGWANVLTF. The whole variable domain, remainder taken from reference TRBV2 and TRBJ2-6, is EPEVTQTPSHQVTQMGQEVILRCVPISNHLYFYWYRQILGQKVEFLVSFYNNEISEKSEIFDDQFSVERPDGSNFTLKIRSTKLEDSAMYFCASSEVRGWANVLTFGAGSRLTVL.

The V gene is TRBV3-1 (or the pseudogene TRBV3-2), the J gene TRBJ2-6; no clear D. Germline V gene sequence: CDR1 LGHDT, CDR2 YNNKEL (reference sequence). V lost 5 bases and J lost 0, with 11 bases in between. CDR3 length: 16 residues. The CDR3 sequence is CASSWGGLSGANVLTF. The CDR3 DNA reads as TGTGCCAGCAGCTGGGGTGGTCTCTCTGGGGCCAACGTCCTGACTTTC.

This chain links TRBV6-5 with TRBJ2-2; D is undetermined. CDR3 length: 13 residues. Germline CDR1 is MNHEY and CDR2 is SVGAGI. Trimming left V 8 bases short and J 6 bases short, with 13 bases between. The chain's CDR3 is CASAGLGAGELFF. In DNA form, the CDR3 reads TGTGCCAGCGCCGGTCTCGGTGCCGGGGAGCTGTTTTTT.

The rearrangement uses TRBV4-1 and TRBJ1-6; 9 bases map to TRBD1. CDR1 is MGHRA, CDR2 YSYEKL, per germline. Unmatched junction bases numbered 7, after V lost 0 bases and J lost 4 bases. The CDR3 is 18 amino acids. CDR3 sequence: CASSQERGQGLYNSPLHF. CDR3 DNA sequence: TGCGCCAGCAGCCAAGAAAGGGGACAGGGATTATATAATTCACCCCTCCACTTT.

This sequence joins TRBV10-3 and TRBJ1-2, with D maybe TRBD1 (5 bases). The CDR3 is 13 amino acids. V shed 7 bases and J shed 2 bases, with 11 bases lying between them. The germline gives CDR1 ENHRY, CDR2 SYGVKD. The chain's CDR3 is CAITKGQNYGYTF. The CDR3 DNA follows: TGTGCCATCACTAAGGGGCAAAACTATGGCTACACCTTC.

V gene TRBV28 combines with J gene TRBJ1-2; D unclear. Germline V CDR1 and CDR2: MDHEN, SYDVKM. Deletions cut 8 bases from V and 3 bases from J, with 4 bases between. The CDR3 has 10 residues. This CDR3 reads CASGHYGYTF. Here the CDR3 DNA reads TGTGCCAGCGGCCACTATGGCTACACCTTC.

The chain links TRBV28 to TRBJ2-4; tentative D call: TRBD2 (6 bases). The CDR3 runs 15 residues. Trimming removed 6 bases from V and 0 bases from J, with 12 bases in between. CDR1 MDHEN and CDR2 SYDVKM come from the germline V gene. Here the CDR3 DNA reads TGTGCCAGCAGCACCTGGGGGGTAGCCAAAAACATTCAGTACTTC. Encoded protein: CASSTWGVAKNIQYF.

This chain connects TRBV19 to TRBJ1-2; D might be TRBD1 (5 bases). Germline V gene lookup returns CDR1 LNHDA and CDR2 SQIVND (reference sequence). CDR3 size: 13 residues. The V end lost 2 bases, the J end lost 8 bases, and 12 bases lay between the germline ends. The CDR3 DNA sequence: TGTGCCAGTAGTATAACCAGGGAGAGGGGCTACACCTTC. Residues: CASSITRERGYTF.

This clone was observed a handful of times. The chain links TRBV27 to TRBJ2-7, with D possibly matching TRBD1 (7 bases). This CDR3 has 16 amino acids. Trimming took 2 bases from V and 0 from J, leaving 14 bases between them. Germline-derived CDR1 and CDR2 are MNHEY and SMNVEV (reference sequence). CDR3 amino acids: CASSLKGQGGSYEQYF. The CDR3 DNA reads TGTGCCAGCAGTTTAAAGGGGCAGGGGGGCTCCTACGAGCAGTACTTC.

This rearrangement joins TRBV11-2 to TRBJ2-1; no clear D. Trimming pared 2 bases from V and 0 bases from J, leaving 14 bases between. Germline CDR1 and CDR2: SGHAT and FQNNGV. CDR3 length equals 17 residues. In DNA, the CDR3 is TGTGCCAGCAGCTTAATTTATCAAGTACTCTCCTACAATGAGCAGTTCTTC. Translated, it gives CASSLIYQVLSYNEQFF.

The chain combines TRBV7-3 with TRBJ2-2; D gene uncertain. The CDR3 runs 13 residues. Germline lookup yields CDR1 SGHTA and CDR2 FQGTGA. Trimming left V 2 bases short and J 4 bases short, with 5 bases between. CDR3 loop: CASSLLGTGELFF. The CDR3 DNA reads TGTGCCAGCAGCTTATTGGGCACCGGGGAGCTGTTTTTT. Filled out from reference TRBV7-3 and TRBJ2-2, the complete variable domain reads GAGVSQTPSNKVTEKGKYVELRCDPISGHTALYWYRQSLGQGPEFLIYFQGTGAADDSGLPNDRFFAVRPEGSVSTLKIQRTERGDSAVYLCASSLLGTGELFFGEGSRLTVL.

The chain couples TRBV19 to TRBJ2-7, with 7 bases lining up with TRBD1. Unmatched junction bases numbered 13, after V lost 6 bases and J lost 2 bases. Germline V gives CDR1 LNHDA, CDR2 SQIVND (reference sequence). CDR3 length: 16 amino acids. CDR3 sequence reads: CASSYETGTLTYEQYF. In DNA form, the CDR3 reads TGTGCCAGTAGCTATGAGACAGGGACGCTGACCTACGAGCAGTACTTC.

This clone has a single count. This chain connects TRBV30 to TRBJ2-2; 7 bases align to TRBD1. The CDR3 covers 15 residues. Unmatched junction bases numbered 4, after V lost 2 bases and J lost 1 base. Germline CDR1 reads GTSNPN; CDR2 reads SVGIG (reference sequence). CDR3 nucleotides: TGTGCCTGGAGTTTCCGGGACAGGAACACCGGGGAGCTGTTTTTT. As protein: CAWSFRDRNTGELFF.

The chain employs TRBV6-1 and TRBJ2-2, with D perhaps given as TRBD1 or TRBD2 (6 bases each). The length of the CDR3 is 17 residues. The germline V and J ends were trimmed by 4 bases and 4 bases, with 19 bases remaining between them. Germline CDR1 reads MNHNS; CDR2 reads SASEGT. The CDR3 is CASSGIRGAMGTGELFF. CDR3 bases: TGTGCCAGCAGTGGAATAAGGGGGGCTATGGGCACCGGGGAGCTGTTTTTT.

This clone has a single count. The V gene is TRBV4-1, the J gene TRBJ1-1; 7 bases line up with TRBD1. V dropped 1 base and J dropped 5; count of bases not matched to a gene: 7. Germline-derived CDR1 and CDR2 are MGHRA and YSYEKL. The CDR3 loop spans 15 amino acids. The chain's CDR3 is CASSQAWRGRTEAFF. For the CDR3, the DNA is TGCGCCAGCAGCCAAGCCTGGAGGGGGCGGACTGAAGCTTTCTTT.

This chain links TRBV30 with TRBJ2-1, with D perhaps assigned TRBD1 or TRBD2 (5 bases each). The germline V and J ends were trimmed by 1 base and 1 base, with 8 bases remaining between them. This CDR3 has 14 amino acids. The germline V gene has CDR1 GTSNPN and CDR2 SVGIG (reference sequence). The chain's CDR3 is CAWSDGTSYNEQFF. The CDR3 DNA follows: TGTGCCTGGAGTGACGGGACGTCCTACAATGAGCAGTTCTTC. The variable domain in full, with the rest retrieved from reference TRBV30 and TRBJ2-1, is SQTIHQWPATLVQPVGSPLSLECTVEGTSNPNLYWYRQAAGRGLQLLFYSVGIGQISSEVPQNLSASRPQDRQFILSSKKLLLSDSGFYLCAWSDGTSYNEQFFGPGTRLTVL.

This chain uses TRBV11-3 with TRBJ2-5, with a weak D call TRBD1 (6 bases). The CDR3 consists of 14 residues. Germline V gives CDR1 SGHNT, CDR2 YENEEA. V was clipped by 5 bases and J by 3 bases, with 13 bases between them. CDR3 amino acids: CASSVGQLEETQYF. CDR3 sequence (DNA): TGTGCCAGCAGCGTCGGACAGTTAGAAGAGACCCAGTACTTC. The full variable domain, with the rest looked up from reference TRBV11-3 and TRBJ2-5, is EAGVVQSPRYKIIEKKQPVAFWCNPISGHNTLYWYLQNLGQGPELLIRYENEEAVDDSQLPKDRFSAERLKGVDSTLKIQPAELGDSAVYLCASSVGQLEETQYFGPGTRLLVL.

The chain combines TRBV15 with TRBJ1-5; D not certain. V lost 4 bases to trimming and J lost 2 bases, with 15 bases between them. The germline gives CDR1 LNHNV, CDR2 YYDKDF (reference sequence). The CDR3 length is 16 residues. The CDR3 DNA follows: TGTGCCACCAGCACTTCTGCTCCCCGGGGCAATCAGCCCCAGCATTTT. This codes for CATSTSAPRGNQPQHF.

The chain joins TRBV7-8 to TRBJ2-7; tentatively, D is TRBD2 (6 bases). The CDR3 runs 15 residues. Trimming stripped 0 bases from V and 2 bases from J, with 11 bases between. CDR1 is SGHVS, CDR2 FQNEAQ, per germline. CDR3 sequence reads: CASSLAGTGTYEQYF. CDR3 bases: TGTGCCAGCAGCTTAGCCGGGACTGGCACCTACGAGCAGTACTTC.

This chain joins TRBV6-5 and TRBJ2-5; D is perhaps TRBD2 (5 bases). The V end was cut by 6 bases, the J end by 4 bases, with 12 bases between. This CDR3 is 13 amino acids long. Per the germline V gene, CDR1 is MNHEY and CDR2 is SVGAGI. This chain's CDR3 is CASSPPRGETQYF. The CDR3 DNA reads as TGTGCCAGCAGCCCCCCCCGGGGAGAGACCCAGTACTTC.